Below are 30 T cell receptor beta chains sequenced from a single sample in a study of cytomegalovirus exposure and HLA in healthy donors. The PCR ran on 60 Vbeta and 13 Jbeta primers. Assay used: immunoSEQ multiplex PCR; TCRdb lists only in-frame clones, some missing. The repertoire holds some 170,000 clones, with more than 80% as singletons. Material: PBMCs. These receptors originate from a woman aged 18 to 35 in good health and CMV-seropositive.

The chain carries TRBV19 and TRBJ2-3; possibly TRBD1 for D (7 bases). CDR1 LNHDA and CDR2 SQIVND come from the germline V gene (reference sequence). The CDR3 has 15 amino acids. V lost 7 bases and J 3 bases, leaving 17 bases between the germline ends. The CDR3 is CASIGQERGTDTQYF. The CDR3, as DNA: TGTGCCAGTATCGGACAGGAACGGGGGACAGATACGCAGTATTTT.

The chain's CDR3 is CAWSDSRDQPQHF. The DNA of the CDR3 is TGTGCCTGGAGTGACAGTAGAGATCAGCCCCAGCATTTT. The gene calls are TRBV30 and TRBJ1-5, with no clear D. The CDR3 consists of 13 residues. Trimming pared 1 base from V and 5 bases from J, leaving 9 bases between. Germline V gene sequence: CDR1 GTSNPN, CDR2 SVGIG (reference sequence). Full variable domain (rest looked up from reference TRBV30 and TRBJ1-5): SQTIHQWPATLVQPVGSPLSLECTVEGTSNPNLYWYRQAAGRGLQLLFYSVGIGQISSEVPQNLSASRPQDRQFILSSKKLLLSDSGFYLCAWSDSRDQPQHFGDGTRLSIL.

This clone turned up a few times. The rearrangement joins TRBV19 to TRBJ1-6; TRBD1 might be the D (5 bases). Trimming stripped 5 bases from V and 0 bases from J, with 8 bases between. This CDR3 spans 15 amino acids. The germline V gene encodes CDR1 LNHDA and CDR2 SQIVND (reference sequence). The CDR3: CASSFDSSYNSPLHF. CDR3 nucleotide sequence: TGTGCCAGTAGTTTTGACAGCTCCTATAATTCACCCCTCCACTTT.

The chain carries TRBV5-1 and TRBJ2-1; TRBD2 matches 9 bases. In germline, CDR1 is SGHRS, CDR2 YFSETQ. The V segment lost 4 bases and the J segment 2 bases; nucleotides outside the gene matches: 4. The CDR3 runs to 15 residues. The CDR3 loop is CASSDSGGTYNEQFF. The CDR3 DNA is TGCGCCAGCAGCGATAGCGGGGGAACCTACAATGAGCAGTTCTTC.

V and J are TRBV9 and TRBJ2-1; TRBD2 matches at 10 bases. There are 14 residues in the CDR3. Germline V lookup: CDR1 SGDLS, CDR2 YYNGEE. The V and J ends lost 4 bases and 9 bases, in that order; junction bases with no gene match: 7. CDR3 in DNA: TGTGCCAGCAGCCCACGGGCTAGCGGGGGTGAGCAGTTCTTC. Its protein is CASSPRASGGEQFF.

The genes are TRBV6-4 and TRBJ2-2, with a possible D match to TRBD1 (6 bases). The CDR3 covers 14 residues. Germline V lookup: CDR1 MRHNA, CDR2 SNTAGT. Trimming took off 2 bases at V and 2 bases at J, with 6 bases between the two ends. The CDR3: CASSDGTNTGELFF. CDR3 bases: TGTGCCAGCAGTGACGGGACAAACACCGGGGAGCTGTTTTTT.

The CDR3: CASSQGYVGRILSYEQYF. CDR3 coding DNA: TGCGCCAGCAGCCAAGGGTACGTGGGGAGGATTTTATCCTACGAGCAGTACTTC. The chain combines TRBV4-1 with TRBJ2-7; D possibly corresponds to TRBD2 (6 bases). This CDR3 is built from 18 residues. CDR1 is MGHRA, CDR2 YSYEKL, per germline. Trimming left V 1 base short and J 1 base short, with 20 bases between.

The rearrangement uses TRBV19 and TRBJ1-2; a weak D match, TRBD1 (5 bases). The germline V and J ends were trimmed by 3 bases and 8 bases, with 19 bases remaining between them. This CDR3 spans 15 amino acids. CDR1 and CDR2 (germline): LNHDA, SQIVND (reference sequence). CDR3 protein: CASSIWQGTSDGYTF. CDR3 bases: TGTGCCAGTAGTATTTGGCAGGGCACTTCGGACGGCTACACCTTC.

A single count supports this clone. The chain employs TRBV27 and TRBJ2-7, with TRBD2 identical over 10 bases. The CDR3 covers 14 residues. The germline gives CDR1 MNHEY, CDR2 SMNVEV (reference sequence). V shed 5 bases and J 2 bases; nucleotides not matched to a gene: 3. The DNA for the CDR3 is TGTGCCAGCAGTATTGGGACTAGCGCCTACGAGCAGTACTTC. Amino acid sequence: CASSIGTSAYEQYF.

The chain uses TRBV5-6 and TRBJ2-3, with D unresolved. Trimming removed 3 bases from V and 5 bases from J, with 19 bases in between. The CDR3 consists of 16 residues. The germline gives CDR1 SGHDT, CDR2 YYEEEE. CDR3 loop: CASSSSWAVWLDTQYF. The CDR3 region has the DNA TGTGCCAGCAGCTCTTCTTGGGCAGTATGGTTAGATACGCAGTATTTT. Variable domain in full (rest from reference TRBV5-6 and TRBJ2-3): DAGVTQSPTHLIKTRGQQVTLRCSPKSGHDTVSWYQQALGQGPQFIFQYYEEEERQRGNFPDRFSGHQFPNYSSELNVNALLLGDSALYLCASSSSWAVWLDTQYFGPGTRLTVL.

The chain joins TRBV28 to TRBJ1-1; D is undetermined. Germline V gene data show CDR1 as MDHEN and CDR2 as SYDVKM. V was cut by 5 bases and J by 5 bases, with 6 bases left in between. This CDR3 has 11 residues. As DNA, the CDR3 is TGTGCCAGCAGTGAGGGAACTGAAGCTTTCTTT. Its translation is CASSEGTEAFF.

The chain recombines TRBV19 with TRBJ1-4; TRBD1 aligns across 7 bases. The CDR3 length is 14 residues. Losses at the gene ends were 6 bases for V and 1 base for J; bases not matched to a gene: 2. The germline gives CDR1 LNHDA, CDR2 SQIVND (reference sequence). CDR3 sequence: CASRRQGTNEKLFF. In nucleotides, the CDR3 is TGTGCCAGTAGGCGACAGGGAACTAATGAAAAACTGTTTTTT.

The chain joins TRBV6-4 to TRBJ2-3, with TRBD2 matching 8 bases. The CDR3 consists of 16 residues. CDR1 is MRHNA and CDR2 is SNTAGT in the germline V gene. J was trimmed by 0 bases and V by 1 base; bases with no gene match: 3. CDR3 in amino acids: CASSDLPGGSTDTQYF. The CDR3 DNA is TGTGCCAGCAGTGACTTACCGGGGGGGAGCACAGATACGCAGTATTTT.

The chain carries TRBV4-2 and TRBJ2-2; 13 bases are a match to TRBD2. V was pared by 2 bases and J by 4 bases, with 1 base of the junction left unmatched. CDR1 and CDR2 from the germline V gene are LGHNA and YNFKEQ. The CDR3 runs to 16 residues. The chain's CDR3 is CASSQWTSGSTGELFF. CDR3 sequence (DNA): TGTGCCAGCAGCCAATGGACTAGCGGGAGCACCGGGGAGCTGTTTTTT.

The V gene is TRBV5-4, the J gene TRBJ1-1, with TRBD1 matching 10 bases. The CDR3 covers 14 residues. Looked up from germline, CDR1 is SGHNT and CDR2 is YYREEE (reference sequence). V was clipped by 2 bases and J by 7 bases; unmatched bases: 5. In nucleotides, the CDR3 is TGTGCCAGCAGCTTAGGGACAGGGGCTTATGAAGCTTTCTTT. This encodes CASSLGTGAYEAFF. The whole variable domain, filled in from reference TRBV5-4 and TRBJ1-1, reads ETGVTQSPTHLIKTRGQQVTLRCSSQSGHNTVSWYQQALGQGPQFIFQYYREEENGRGNFPPRFSGLQFPNYSSELNVNALELDDSALYLCASSLGTGAYEAFFGQGTRLTVV.

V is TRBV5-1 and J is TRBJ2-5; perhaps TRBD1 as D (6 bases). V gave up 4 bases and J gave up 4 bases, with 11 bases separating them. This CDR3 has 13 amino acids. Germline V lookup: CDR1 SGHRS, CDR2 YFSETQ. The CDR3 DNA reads TGCGCCAGCAGCCCCTGGACAGCAGAGACCCAGTACTTC. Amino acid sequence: CASSPWTAETQYF.

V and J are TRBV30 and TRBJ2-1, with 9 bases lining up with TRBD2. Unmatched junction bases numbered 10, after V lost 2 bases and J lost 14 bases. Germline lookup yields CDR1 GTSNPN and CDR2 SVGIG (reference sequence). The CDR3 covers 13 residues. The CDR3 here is CAWSLAGGISKFF. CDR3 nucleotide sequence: TGTGCCTGGAGTTTGGCGGGGGGGATAAGCAAGTTCTTC.

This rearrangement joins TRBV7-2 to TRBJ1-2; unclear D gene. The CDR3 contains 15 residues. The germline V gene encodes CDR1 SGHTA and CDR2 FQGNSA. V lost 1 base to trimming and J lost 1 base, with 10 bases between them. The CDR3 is CASSLVIGSNYGYTF. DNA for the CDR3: TGTGCCAGCAGCTTAGTTATAGGGAGTAACTATGGCTACACCTTC.

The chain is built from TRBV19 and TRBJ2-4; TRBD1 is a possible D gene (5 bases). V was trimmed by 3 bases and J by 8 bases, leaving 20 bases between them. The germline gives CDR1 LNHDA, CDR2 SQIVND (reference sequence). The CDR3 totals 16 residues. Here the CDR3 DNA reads TGTGCCAGTAGTATCGCCCGGACACCTAACTGGGACATTCAGTACTTC. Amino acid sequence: CASSIARTPNWDIQYF.

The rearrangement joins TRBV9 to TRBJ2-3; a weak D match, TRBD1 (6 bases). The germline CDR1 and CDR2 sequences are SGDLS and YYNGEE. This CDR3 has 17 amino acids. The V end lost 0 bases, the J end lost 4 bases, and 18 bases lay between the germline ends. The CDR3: CASSVGERAGASDTQYF. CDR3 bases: TGTGCCAGCAGCGTAGGGGAGAGGGCAGGGGCGTCAGATACGCAGTATTTT.

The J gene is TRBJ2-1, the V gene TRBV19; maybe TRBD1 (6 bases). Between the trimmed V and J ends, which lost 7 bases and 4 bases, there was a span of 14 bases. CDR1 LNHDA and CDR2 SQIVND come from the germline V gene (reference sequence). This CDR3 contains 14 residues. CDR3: CASKGQGTYNEQFF. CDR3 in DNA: TGTGCCAGTAAGGGCCAGGGGACGTACAATGAGCAGTTCTTC.

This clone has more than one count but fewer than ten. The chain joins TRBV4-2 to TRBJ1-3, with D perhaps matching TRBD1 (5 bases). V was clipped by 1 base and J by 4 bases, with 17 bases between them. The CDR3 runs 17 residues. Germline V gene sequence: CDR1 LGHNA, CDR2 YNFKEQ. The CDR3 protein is CASSQGISTGTGNTIYF. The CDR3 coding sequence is TGTGCCAGCAGCCAAGGGATTTCAACAGGTACGGGAAACACCATATATTTT.

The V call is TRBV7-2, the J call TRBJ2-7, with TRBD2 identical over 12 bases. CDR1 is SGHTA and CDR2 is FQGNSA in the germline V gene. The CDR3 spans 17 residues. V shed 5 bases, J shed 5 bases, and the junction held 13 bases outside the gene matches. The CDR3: CASSGRAASGGAHEQYF. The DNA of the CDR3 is TGTGCCAGCAGCGGTAGGGCGGCTAGCGGGGGGGCCCACGAGCAGTACTTC.

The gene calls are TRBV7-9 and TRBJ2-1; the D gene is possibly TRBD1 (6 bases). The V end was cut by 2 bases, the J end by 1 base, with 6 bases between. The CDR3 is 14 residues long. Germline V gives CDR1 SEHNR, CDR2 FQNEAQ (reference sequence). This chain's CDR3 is CASSLTGSYNEQFF. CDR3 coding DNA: TGTGCCAGCAGCTTAACAGGGTCCTACAATGAGCAGTTCTTC.

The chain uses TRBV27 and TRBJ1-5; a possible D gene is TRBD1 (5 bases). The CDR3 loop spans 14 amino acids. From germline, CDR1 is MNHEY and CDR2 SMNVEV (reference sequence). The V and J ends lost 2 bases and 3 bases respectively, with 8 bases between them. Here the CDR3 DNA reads TGTGCCAGCAGTTTACGGGGGGTCAATCAGCCCCAGCATTTT. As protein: CASSLRGVNQPQHF.

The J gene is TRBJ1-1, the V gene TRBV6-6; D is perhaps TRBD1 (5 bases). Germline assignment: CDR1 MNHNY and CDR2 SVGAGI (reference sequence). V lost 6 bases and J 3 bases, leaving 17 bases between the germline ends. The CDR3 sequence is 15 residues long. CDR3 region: CASSIQGRGDTEAFF. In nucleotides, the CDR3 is TGTGCCAGCAGCATCCAGGGAAGAGGCGACACTGAAGCTTTCTTT.

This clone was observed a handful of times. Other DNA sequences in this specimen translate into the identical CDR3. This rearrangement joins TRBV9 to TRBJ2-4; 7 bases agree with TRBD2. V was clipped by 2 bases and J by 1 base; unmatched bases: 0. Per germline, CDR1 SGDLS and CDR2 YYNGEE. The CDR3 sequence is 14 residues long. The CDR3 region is CASSVGGAKNIQYF. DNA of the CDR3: TGTGCCAGCAGCGTGGGGGGGGCCAAAAACATTCAGTACTTC.

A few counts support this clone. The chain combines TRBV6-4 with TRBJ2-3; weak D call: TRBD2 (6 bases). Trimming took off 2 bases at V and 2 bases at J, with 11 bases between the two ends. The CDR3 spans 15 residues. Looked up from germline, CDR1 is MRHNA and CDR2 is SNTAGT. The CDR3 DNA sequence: TGTGCCAGCAGTGACGGGCGGGGAGACACAGATACGCAGTATTTT. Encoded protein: CASSDGRGDTDTQYF.

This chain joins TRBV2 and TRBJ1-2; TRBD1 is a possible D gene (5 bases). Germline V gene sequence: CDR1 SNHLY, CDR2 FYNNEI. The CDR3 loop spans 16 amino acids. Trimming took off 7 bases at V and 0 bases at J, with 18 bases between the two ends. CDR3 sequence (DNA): TGTGCCAGCAATGGTAGGGGCATTAGAGCTAACTATGGCTACACCTTC. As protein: CASNGRGIRANYGYTF.

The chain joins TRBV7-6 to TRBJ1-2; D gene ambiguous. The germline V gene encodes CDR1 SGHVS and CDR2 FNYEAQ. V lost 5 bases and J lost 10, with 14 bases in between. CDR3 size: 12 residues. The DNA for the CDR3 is TGTGCCAGCAGCCCAAATCAGAGGATCTACACCTTC. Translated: CASSPNQRIYTF.